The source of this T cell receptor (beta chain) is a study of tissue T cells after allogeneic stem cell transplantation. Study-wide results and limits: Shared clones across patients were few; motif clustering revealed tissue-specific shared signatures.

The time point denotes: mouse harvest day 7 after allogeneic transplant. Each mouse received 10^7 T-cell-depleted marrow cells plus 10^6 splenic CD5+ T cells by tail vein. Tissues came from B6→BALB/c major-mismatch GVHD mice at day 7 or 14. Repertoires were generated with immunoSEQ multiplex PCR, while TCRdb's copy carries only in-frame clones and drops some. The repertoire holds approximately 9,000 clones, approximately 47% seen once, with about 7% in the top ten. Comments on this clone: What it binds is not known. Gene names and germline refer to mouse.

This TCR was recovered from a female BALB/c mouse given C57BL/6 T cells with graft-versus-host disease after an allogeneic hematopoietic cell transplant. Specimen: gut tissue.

Incomplete CDR3 DNA: TGTGCCAGCAGTCTGAGGCAGGCTAGTGCAGAAACGCTGTAT. Translating gives CASSLRQASAETLY. The CDR3 in full is CASSLRQASAETLYF. This chain uses TRBV26 with TRBJ2-3; D gene uncertain. The CDR3 end falls 1 residue outside the read, so it is completed with the germline J gene. V lost 2 bases, J lost 0 bases, and 9 bases lay in between. This CDR3 has 15 amino acids. The germline CDR1 and CDR2 sequences are KGHPV and FQNQEV (reference sequence).